Presented here are 28 T cell receptor beta chains from one specimen sequenced in a study of regulatory T cells in long-lasting Graves disease. Arm-PCR of CDR3 regions and iRepertoire HTBI primers were the basis on which TCR beta libraries were built. TCRdb reprocessed the multiplex PCR reads with MiXCR, giving one entry per CDR3 protein. The table records approximately 540,000 distinct CDR3 sequences, about 11% of them present only once. Documented time point: newly diagnosed GD, antithyroid drugs for less than 3 months. RNA extracted from PBMCs served as the sequencing template. The sample was also reused in another study, on T cells in Graves' hyperthyroidism and ophthalmopathy.

Sequencing was performed on peripheral blood mononuclear cells (PBMCs), taken at new diagnosis, from a patient treated with antithyroid drugs. The receptors stem from a woman aged 25 to 45 with Graves disease.

This clonotype appeared a few times. Since a much larger clone is just one base distant, this may be a read error. The J gene is TRBJ1-5, the V gene TRBV28; possible D gene TRBD1, 6 bases. Germline lookup yields CDR1 MDHEN and CDR2 SYDVKM. The CDR3 runs 16 residues. V lost 8 bases to trimming and J lost 2 bases, with 19 bases between them. This CDR3 reads CASLKPTGNGNQPQHF. DNA of the CDR3: TGTGCCAGCCTAAAACCAACAGGGAACGGCAATCAGCCCCAGCATTTT.

This clonotype showed up just a few times. This chain uses TRBV3-1 with TRBJ2-7; 10 bases fit TRBD2. V shed 2 bases and J 9 bases; nucleotides not matched to a gene: 13. The CDR3 sequence is 16 residues long. Per the germline V gene, CDR1 is LGHDT and CDR2 is YNNKEL (reference sequence). The CDR3 DNA follows: TGTGCCAGCAGCCAAACGGGTCTACTAGCGGGGACCGGGCAGTACTTC. Its protein is CASSQTGLLAGTGQYF.

This clonotype was seen more than once but under ten times. The chain joins TRBV4-1 to TRBJ2-4; no firm D call. Germline values: CDR1 MGHRA, CDR2 YSYEKL. This CDR3 has 15 amino acids. Trimming took off 4 bases at V and 7 bases at J, with 17 bases between the two ends. This chain's CDR3 is CASSPPNNLGNIQYF. The CDR3 DNA is TGCGCCAGCAGCCCGCCTAACAACCTAGGGAACATTCAGTACTTC.

This clonotype has only a few counts. The CDR3 sequence is CASSGETDNEQFF. CDR3 bases: TGCGCCAGCAGCGGAGAAACGGACAATGAGCAGTTCTTC. The chain is built from TRBV5-1 and TRBJ2-1; D not certain. The CDR3 loop spans 13 amino acids. Germline values: CDR1 SGHRS, CDR2 YFSETQ. V was shortened by 4 bases and J by 5 bases, with 10 bases between the two germline ends.

This clonotype was picked up many times. The V and J genes are TRBV19 and TRBJ1-5; D unresolved. Germline V gene lookup returns CDR1 LNHDA and CDR2 SQIVND (reference sequence). The CDR3 has 15 residues. The V and J ends lost 2 bases and 0 bases respectively, with 8 bases between them. The CDR3 is CASSIKGNSNQPQHF. CDR3 coding DNA: TGTGCCAGTAGTATAAAGGGAAATAGCAATCAGCCCCAGCATTTT. Full variable domain (missing parts from reference TRBV19 and TRBJ1-5): DGGITQSPKYLFRKEGQNVTLSCEQNLNHDAMYWYRQDPGQGLRLIYYSQIVNDFQKGDIAEGYSVSREKKESFPLTVTSAQKNPTAFYLCASSIKGNSNQPQHFGDGTRLSIL.

This clonotype was seen ten or more times. The chain is built from TRBV2 and TRBJ2-7; possible D gene TRBD1, 5 bases. This CDR3 has 13 amino acids. Germline-derived CDR1 and CDR2 are SNHLY and FYNNEI. Trimming removed 8 bases from V and 2 bases from J, with 13 bases in between. CDR3 residues: CASGADLTYEQYF. DNA for the CDR3: TGTGCCAGCGGGGCAGACCTTACCTACGAGCAGTACTTC. Supplemented by reference TRBV2 and TRBJ2-7, the full variable domain reads EPEVTQTPSHQVTQMGQEVILRCVPISNHLYFYWYRQILGQKVEFLVSFYNNEISEKSEIFDDQFSVERPDGSNFTLKIRSTKLEDSAMYFCASGADLTYEQYFGPGTRLTVT.

This clonotype was detected many times. The rearrangement uses TRBV7-9 and TRBJ2-2; TRBD1 is a possible D gene (6 bases). V lost 4 bases and J lost 0, with 15 bases in between. This CDR3 spans 17 amino acids. CDR1 is SEHNR and CDR2 is FQNEAQ in the germline V gene (reference sequence). The CDR3 sequence: CASSSVTQGPNTGELFF. The DNA for the CDR3 is TGTGCCAGCAGCTCAGTCACCCAGGGGCCGAACACCGGGGAGCTGTTTTTT. Together with reference TRBV7-9 and TRBJ2-2, the CDR3 gives the full variable domain: DTGVSQNPRHKITKRGQNVTFRCDPISEHNRLYWYRQTLGQGPEFLTYFQNEAQLEKSRLLSDRFSAERPKGSFSTLEIQRTEQGDSAMYLCASSSVTQGPNTGELFFGEGSRLTVL.

This clonotype was detected many times. The V call is TRBV29-1, the J call TRBJ2-2; 9 nucleotides align to TRBD1. CDR1 and CDR2 (germline): SQVTM, ANQGSEA. V dropped 6 bases and J dropped 1; count of bases not matched to a gene: 3. The CDR3 is made up of 14 amino acids. CDR3 protein: CSVGGQGNTGELFF. As DNA, the CDR3 is TGCAGCGTCGGGGGACAGGGGAACACCGGGGAGCTGTTTTTT.

This clonotype was recorded many times. The chain has TRBV18 and TRBJ2-6; D unresolved. CDR3 size: 16 residues. Looked up from germline, CDR1 is KGHSH and CDR2 is LQKENI. V lost 3 bases to trimming and J lost 0 bases, with 9 bases between them. In DNA form, the CDR3 reads TGTGCCAGCTCACCTAACGGACGCTCTGGGGCCAACGTCCTGACTTTC. Protein product: CASSPNGRSGANVLTF.

A few counts support this clonotype. This sequence joins TRBV7-9 and TRBJ1-5; D ambiguous. Trimming shortened V by 4 bases and J by 2 bases, and 9 bases separated the two germline ends. This CDR3 region has 14 residues. In germline, CDR1 is SEHNR, CDR2 FQNEAQ (reference sequence). CDR3 sequence: CASSSGLGNQPQHF. CDR3 coding DNA: TGTGCCAGCAGCTCAGGTTTAGGCAATCAGCCCCAGCATTTT.

The table lists this clonotype with a few counts. The chain combines TRBV15 with TRBJ2-1, with D possibly called TRBD1 or TRBD2 (6 bases each). Germline V gene sequence: CDR1 LNHNV, CDR2 YYDKDF (reference sequence). The CDR3 is 14 amino acids. The V and J ends lost 11 bases and 3 bases respectively, with 17 bases between them. The CDR3 region is CALGGRDNYNEQFF. The CDR3 nucleotides read TGTGCCTTAGGGGGGCGGGATAACTACAATGAGCAGTTCTTC.

The chain joins TRBV29-1 to TRBJ2-5; D gene uncertain. Trimming took off 4 bases at V and 1 base at J, with 10 bases between the two ends. CDR1 and CDR2 (germline): SQVTM, ANQGSEA. This CDR3 region has 13 residues. The CDR3 here is CSVVSLGQETQYF. Written as DNA, the CDR3 is TGCAGCGTTGTATCGCTGGGCCAAGAGACCCAGTACTTC.

The rearrangement links TRBV30 to TRBJ1-2; tentative D call: TRBD1 (5 bases). V lost 3 bases and J 3 bases, leaving 23 bases between the germline ends. Germline V gene sequence: CDR1 GTSNPN, CDR2 SVGIG (reference sequence). The CDR3 is 17 amino acids. DNA for the CDR3: TGTGCCTGGAGCCGCCCCGGTGGGGCAGTAACGTACTATGGCTACACCTTC. Encoded protein: CAWSRPGGAVTYYGYTF.

This clonotype has ten or more counts. The chain employs TRBV15 and TRBJ2-1, with 7 bases fitting TRBD1. V lost 3 bases to trimming and J lost 5 bases; unmatched junction nucleotides: 7. The germline V gene encodes CDR1 LNHNV and CDR2 YYDKDF (reference sequence). The CDR3 is made up of 15 amino acids. CDR3 bases: TGTGCCACCAGCAGGGGGGACAGTGGGGACAATGAGCAGTTCTTC. This encodes CATSRGDSGDNEQFF.

This clonotype was detected a few times. This rearrangement joins TRBV14 to TRBJ2-1; 8 bases are a match to TRBD2. Looked up from germline, CDR1 is SGHDN and CDR2 is FVKESK. The J segment lost 3 bases and the V segment lost 4 bases, leaving 5 bases of the junction unmatched. The CDR3 is 15 residues long. The CDR3 spells CASSLRTSFYNEQFF. CDR3 coding DNA: TGTGCCAGCAGCCTTCGGACTAGCTTCTACAATGAGCAGTTCTTC.

This clonotype was counted many times. DNA of the CDR3: TGTGCCAGCAGGTATAGGTCCTACGAGCAGTACTTC. Its protein is CASRYRSYEQYF. The genes are TRBV12-3 or TRBV12-4 and TRBJ2-7; no clear D. V was shortened by 6 bases and J by 1 base, with 7 bases between the two germline ends. The length of the CDR3 is 12 residues.

This clonotype has at least ten counts. This rearrangement joins TRBV28 to TRBJ1-2, with a possible D match to TRBD1 (6 bases). This CDR3 contains 14 residues. Germline V lookup: CDR1 MDHEN, CDR2 SYDVKM. The ends were cut back, 3 bases at V and 6 bases at J, with 14 bases in the middle. CDR3 DNA sequence: TGTGCCAGCAGTTTGGGGCAGGGGAGGGATGGCTACACCTTC. Translation: CASSLGQGRDGYTF.

This clonotype was seen many times. The V and J genes are TRBV28 and TRBJ1-1; the D gene is possibly TRBD1 (6 bases). The ends were cut back, 2 bases at V and 5 bases at J, with 15 bases in the middle. CDR1 and CDR2 from the germline V gene are MDHEN and SYDVKM. The CDR3 is 15 residues long. CDR3 sequence reads: CASSLPRGRGTEAFF. The CDR3 DNA sequence: TGTGCCAGCAGTTTACCCCGGGGGCGCGGAACTGAAGCTTTCTTT.

CDR3 DNA sequence: TGTGCCAGCAGCTTTAGGACAGGAGACATGAACACTGAAGCTTTCTTT. The encoded protein is CASSFRTGDMNTEAFF. This chain connects TRBV7-2 to TRBJ1-1; 7 bases fit TRBD1. Trimming removed 3 bases from V and 0 bases from J; junction bases left unmatched: 7. Germline V CDR1 and CDR2: SGHTA, FQGNSA. The CDR3 extends over 16 amino acids.

This clonotype was found many times. This chain connects TRBV7-9 to TRBJ1-1, with 7 bases matching TRBD1. Unmatched junction bases numbered 3, after V lost 5 bases and J lost 0 bases. This CDR3 region has 14 residues. The V gene's germline CDR1 is SEHNR and CDR2 FQNEAQ (reference sequence). The CDR3 protein is CASSAGQLNTEAFF. CDR3 bases: TGTGCCAGCAGCGCGGGACAGCTGAACACTGAAGCTTTCTTT.

This clonotype was counted many times. This chain joins TRBV27 and TRBJ1-5; the D gene is possibly TRBD1 (5 bases). Germline V gene sequence: CDR1 MNHEY, CDR2 SMNVEV (reference sequence). V lost 0 bases and J lost 4, with 13 bases in between. CDR3 length equals 16 residues. The CDR3 protein is CASSLSAGLLNQPQHF. CDR3 DNA sequence: TGTGCCAGCAGTTTATCCGCAGGGCTTCTGAATCAGCCCCAGCATTTT.

This clonotype was counted many times. The chain combines TRBV28 with TRBJ2-5; unclear D gene. The ends were cut back, 6 bases at V and 7 bases at J, with 18 bases in the middle. There are 14 residues in the CDR3. Germline V lookup: CDR1 MDHEN, CDR2 SYDVKM. CDR3 amino acids: CASRGWAKWGTQYF. DNA for the CDR3: TGTGCCAGCAGGGGCTGGGCTAAATGGGGGACCCAGTACTTC.

This clonotype was observed at least ten times. The V and J genes are TRBV19 and TRBJ2-5, with 13 bases that match TRBD2. Germline V gene sequence: CDR1 LNHDA, CDR2 SQIVND (reference sequence). The CDR3 loop spans 16 amino acids. Trimming removed 5 bases from V and 3 bases from J; junction bases left unmatched: 6. CDR3 sequence reads: CASSAYGLAGEETQYF. The CDR3 DNA reads TGTGCCAGTAGTGCCTACGGACTAGCGGGAGAAGAGACCCAGTACTTC.

By share, this clonotype counts as medium-sized (0.01 to 0.1%). V is TRBV12-3 or TRBV12-4 and J is TRBJ1-1, with D possibly being TRBD1 (6 bases). CDR3 length equals 17 residues. V was pared by 2 bases and J by 1 base, with 17 bases between. CDR3 amino acids: CASSLSDRLTSNTEAFF. The CDR3 coding sequence is TGTGCCAGCAGTTTATCAGACAGGCTCACATCGAACACTGAAGCTTTCTTT.

Ten or more counts support this clonotype. This chain connects TRBV18 to TRBJ1-5; D gene ambiguous. Trimming shortened V by 4 bases and J by 6 bases, and 13 bases separated the two germline ends. The CDR3 is 14 residues long. The germline gives CDR1 KGHSH, CDR2 LQKENI. The DNA for the CDR3 is TGTGCCAGCTCACTCCAGGACGTAGGTCAGCCCCAGCATTTT. It is translated as CASSLQDVGQPQHF.

As for this clonotype: A much larger clone sits a single nucleotide away, making a read error possible. The V gene is TRBV20-1, the J gene TRBJ1-1; no clear D gene. In germline, CDR1 is DFQATT, CDR2 SNEGSKA (reference sequence). CDR3 length: 14 amino acids. CDR3 in amino acids: CSARDRTRDTEALF. As DNA, the CDR3 is TGCAGTGCTAGAGATAGGACCCGCGACACTGAAGCTCTCTTT.

J is TRBJ1-2 and V is TRBV10-3; 8 nucleotides agree with TRBD1. The CDR3 sequence is 16 residues long. Germline V gene sequence: CDR1 ENHRY, CDR2 SYGVKD. The V gene end was trimmed by 3 bases and the J gene end by 4 bases; junction bases not matched to a gene: 10. The CDR3 sequence is CAISDQRTGKFYGYTF. Written as DNA, the CDR3 is TGTGCCATCAGTGATCAACGGACAGGGAAGTTCTATGGCTACACCTTC.

This clonotype has ten or more counts. V gene TRBV6-5 combines with J gene TRBJ2-7; D may correspond to TRBD1 or TRBD2 (5 bases each). The length of the CDR3 is 17 residues. Germline CDR1 MNHEY, CDR2 SVGAGI. The germline V and J ends were trimmed by 2 bases and 2 bases, with 19 bases remaining between them. CDR3: CASSYKLSIGTTYEQYF. Here the CDR3 DNA reads TGTGCCAGCAGTTACAAATTAAGTATCGGGACCACCTACGAGCAGTACTTC.